This entry lists 29 T cell receptor beta chains sequenced from one sample in a study of metastatic and nonmetastatic thyroid tumors. Via MiXCR, TCRdb re-called the PCR reads. The sample yields about 27,000 clones, under 30% seen once. Thyroid surgery was performed in patients who had received no treatment beforehand. Sequenced material: blood. The receptor source for this set is a female donor with papillary thyroid cancer or a benign thyroid nodule (not recorded which). Some clones in this sample may be carry-over from other donors' samples.

This clone was seen at least ten times. The chain links TRBV10-3 to TRBJ2-7; 8 bases agree with TRBD1. The germline gives CDR1 ENHRY, CDR2 SYGVKD. The CDR3 runs 16 residues. The junction had 8 bases not matched to a gene; V was cut back by 2 bases and J by 2 bases. As DNA, the CDR3 is TGTGCCATCAGTGAGGTTTGGGACAGGACCACCTACGAGCAGTACTTC. Translating gives CAISEVWDRTTYEQYF.

The chain uses TRBV18 and TRBJ2-7; unclear D gene. The CDR3 loop spans 11 amino acids. CDR1 is KGHSH, CDR2 LQKENI, per germline. V gave up 4 bases and J gave up 3 bases, with 4 bases separating them. The CDR3 spells CASSQGYEQYF. CDR3 DNA: TGTGCCAGCTCACAGGGCTACGAGCAGTACTTC.

This chain joins TRBV28 and TRBJ1-6; unclear D gene. The V end lost 9 bases, the J end lost 7 bases, and 10 bases lay between the germline ends. This CDR3 region has 12 residues. CDR1 is MDHEN, CDR2 SYDVKM, per germline. CDR3 protein: CASTRGNSPLHF. The CDR3 bases are TGTGCCAGTACAAGAGGGAATTCACCCCTCCACTTT.

There are many counts of this clone. This chain uses TRBV30 with TRBJ2-6, with D possibly TRBD1 on 5 matching bases. Germline V gives CDR1 GTSNPN, CDR2 SVGIG (reference sequence). The CDR3 is 13 residues long. V was cut by 8 bases and J by 2 bases, with 10 bases left in between. As DNA, the CDR3 is TGTGCCCGTCAGGGAACTGGGGCCAACGTCCTGACTTTC. This sequence encodes CARQGTGANVLTF.

This chain connects TRBV11-2 to TRBJ1-2; perhaps TRBD1 as D (5 bases). Germline CDR1 and CDR2: SGHAT and FQNNGV. CDR3 length: 15 amino acids. V lost 5 bases, J lost 6 bases, and 19 bases lay in between. CDR3 loop: CASSTHGGLKDGYTF. CDR3 nucleotide sequence: TGTGCCAGCAGCACTCACGGGGGTCTCAAGGATGGCTACACCTTC. Drawing the rest from reference TRBV11-2 and TRBJ1-2, the complete variable domain is EAGVAQSPRYKIIEKRQSVAFWCNPISGHATLYWYQQILGQGPKLLIQFQNNGVVDDSQLPKDRFSAERLKGVDSTLKIQPAKLEDSAVYLCASSTHGGLKDGYTFGSGTRLTVV.

V gene TRBV27 combines with J gene TRBJ2-1, with a tentative D call TRBD1 (6 bases). CDR3 length: 14 residues. V gave up 6 bases and J gave up 2 bases, with 11 bases separating them. The germline CDR1 and CDR2 sequences are MNHEY and SMNVEV (reference sequence). The CDR3 spells CASRRGTPYNEQFF. CDR3 in DNA: TGTGCCAGCAGGAGGGGGACCCCCTACAATGAGCAGTTCTTC.

The sample holds one count of this clone. This chain connects TRBV20-1 to TRBJ2-1; TRBD2 matches at 11 bases. There are 14 residues in the CDR3. V lost 5 bases and J lost 7; bases outside the gene matches: 7. CDR1 DFQATT and CDR2 SNEGSKA come from the germline V gene (reference sequence). The CDR3 spells CSASGLAATNEQFF. CDR3 DNA: TGCAGTGCTTCGGGACTAGCGGCTACAAATGAGCAGTTCTTC.

This clone is classed as medium-sized. The rearrangement uses TRBV18 and TRBJ2-7, with TRBD1 matching 8 bases. The CDR3 length is 14 residues. Germline-derived CDR1 and CDR2 are KGHSH and LQKENI. The V segment lost 4 bases and the J segment 3 bases; nucleotides outside the gene matches: 5. The DNA of the CDR3 is TGTGCCAGCTCACTCACGACAGGGGACTACGAGCAGTACTTC. Amino acid sequence: CASSLTTGDYEQYF.

CDR3 region: CASSGRWVDTEAFF. CDR3 DNA: TGTGCCAGCAGCGGGAGGTGGGTGGACACTGAAGCTTTCTTT. The V gene is TRBV13, the J gene TRBJ1-1; D remains unclear. The V gene lost 5 bases and the J gene lost 3 bases, with 13 bases spanning the gap. The CDR3 is 14 amino acids. The germline CDR1 and CDR2 sequences are PRHDT and FYEKMQ (reference sequence).

The chain joins TRBV4-2 to TRBJ2-7; either TRBD1 or TRBD2 may supply D (5 bases each). Germline V lookup: CDR1 LGHNA, CDR2 YNFKEQ. This CDR3 has 14 amino acids. Trimming shortened V by 1 base and J by 1 base, and 8 bases separated the two germline ends. The CDR3 reads CASSQGGISYEQYF. CDR3 coding DNA: TGTGCCAGCAGCCAAGGGGGGATTTCCTACGAGCAGTACTTC.

DNA of the CDR3: TGTGCCAGCAGTTTGGTTCACAATGAGCAGTTCTTC. Its translation: CASSLVHNEQFF. This chain links TRBV12-3 or TRBV12-4 with TRBJ2-1; D is unclear. The ends were cut back, 3 bases at V and 5 bases at J, with 5 bases in the middle. The CDR3 extends over 12 amino acids.

There are many counts of this clone. This chain connects TRBV19 to TRBJ1-5; no definite D call. Trimming left V 0 bases short and J 3 bases short, with 12 bases between. The germline V gene encodes CDR1 LNHDA and CDR2 SQIVND (reference sequence). This CDR3 is 16 amino acids long. CDR3 protein: CASSIDLFRVNQPQHF. The DNA for the CDR3 is TGTGCCAGTAGTATAGATCTATTCCGGGTCAATCAGCCCCAGCATTTT.

The rearrangement joins TRBV19 to TRBJ2-2; 9 bases agree with TRBD1. The germline V gene has CDR1 LNHDA and CDR2 SQIVND (reference sequence). V lost 4 bases and J lost 16; bases outside the gene matches: 19. This CDR3 contains 16 residues. DNA for the CDR3: TGTGCCAGTAGTAGAGGGACAGGGCAGAGAGACCGGGATCCGTTTTTT. Its translation: CASSRGTGQRDRDPFF.

The V gene is TRBV19, the J gene TRBJ2-3; 8 bases line up with TRBD2. CDR1 and CDR2 (germline): LNHDA, SQIVND (reference sequence). The V gene end was trimmed by 0 bases and the J gene end by 2 bases; junction bases not matched to a gene: 7. The CDR3 contains 17 residues. For the CDR3, the DNA is TGTGCCAGTAGTATAGAGGACGGGAGGGCTTACACAGATACGCAGTATTTT. The encoded protein is CASSIEDGRAYTDTQYF.

This clone is medium-sized in the sample. The J gene is TRBJ1-2, the V gene TRBV6-5, with 9 bases fitting TRBD1. The CDR3 sequence is 15 residues long. With 2 bases clipped from V and 12 bases from J, the junction kept 13 bases outside the gene matches. CDR1 is MNHEY and CDR2 is SVGAGI in the germline V gene. The DNA of the CDR3 is TGTGCCAGCAGTTACAGTAAGCCGGGACAGGGAGTAGACACCTTC. The encoded protein is CASSYSKPGQGVDTF.

Ten or more counts support this clone. This CDR3 is CASSQDHALDRGLLAFF. The CDR3 DNA reads TGCGCCAGCAGCCAAGATCACGCCCTGGACAGGGGGTTGTTGGCTTTCTTT. This rearrangement joins TRBV4-1 to TRBJ1-1, with 10 bases identical to TRBD1. Trimming at V came to 0 bases and at J to 11 bases, leaving 15 bases not matched to a gene. Germline CDR1 MGHRA, CDR2 YSYEKL. This CDR3 region has 17 residues.

V gene TRBV5-6 combines with J gene TRBJ2-7; D is possibly TRBD1 (5 bases). The V gene's germline CDR1 is SGHDT and CDR2 YYEEEE. Trimming shortened V by 5 bases and J by 3 bases, and 15 bases separated the two germline ends. CDR3 length: 14 amino acids. The CDR3 nucleotides read TGTGCCAGCAGTCCAACAGGTGAATACTACGAGCAGTACTTC. It specifies CASSPTGEYYEQYF.

The CDR3 sequence: CASSQGVSTNEKLFF. CDR3 DNA: TGTGCCAGCAGTCAGGGGGTTTCAACTAATGAAAAACTGTTTTTT. J is TRBJ1-4 and V is TRBV6-1, with 7 positions matching TRBD1. The J segment lost 0 bases and the V segment lost 5 bases, leaving 3 bases of the junction unmatched. This CDR3 contains 15 residues. Looked up from germline, CDR1 is MNHNS and CDR2 is SASEGT.

J is TRBJ2-7 and V is TRBV2; 7 bases are shared with TRBD1. Trimming cost V 4 bases and J 0 bases; bases outside gene matches: 3. Germline CDR1 is SNHLY and CDR2 is FYNNEI. The CDR3 loop spans 14 amino acids. The CDR3 protein is CASSGQGASYEQYF. As DNA, the CDR3 is TGTGCCAGCAGTGGACAGGGCGCCTCCTACGAGCAGTACTTC.

This clone was observed at least ten times. The sample holds other DNA sequences that translate to the same CDR3. This chain connects TRBV16 to TRBJ1-1; 7 nucleotides match TRBD1. This CDR3 has 16 amino acids. Germline trimming cut 2 bases from V and 3 bases from J; bases unmatched to any gene: 9. Germline CDR1 is KGHSY and CDR2 is FQNENV. The CDR3 DNA reads as TGTGCCAGCAGCCAAGGAGTGGGACAGCAGTACACTGAAGCTTTCTTT. It translates to CASSQGVGQQYTEAFF.

Note on this clone: At one of its ends the junction is not consistent with the germline gene, which may arise from a read error. The V gene is TRBV12-3 or TRBV12-4, the J gene TRBJ1-3; D might be TRBD1 (5 bases). The CDR3 is 14 amino acids. CDR3 loop: CAIPIGGSVNTIYF. CDR3 DNA: TGTGCCATCCCTATCGGGGGATCTGTAAACACCATATATTTT.

The chain recombines TRBV2 with TRBJ2-3; a weak D match, TRBD1 (6 bases). The length of the CDR3 is 15 residues. The ends were cut back, 6 bases at V and 5 bases at J, with 18 bases in the middle. The germline CDR1 and CDR2 sequences are SNHLY and FYNNEI. CDR3 in amino acids: CASRKDRHRGDTQYF. CDR3 bases: TGTGCCAGCAGGAAAGACAGGCATCGGGGAGATACGCAGTATTTT.

This clone was detected only a few times. The rearrangement joins TRBV19 to TRBJ1-6; D might be TRBD1 (6 bases). Trimming removed 5 bases from V and 8 bases from J, with 10 bases in between. The CDR3 contains 13 residues. Per germline, CDR1 LNHDA and CDR2 SQIVND (reference sequence). CDR3 sequence (DNA): TGTGCCAGTAGTCCTACAGGGCATTCACCCCTCCACTTT. Protein product: CASSPTGHSPLHF.

This clone was counted between two and nine times. The chain is built from TRBV28 and TRBJ1-2, with D perhaps TRBD1 (6 bases). The CDR3 has 16 amino acids. Deletions cut 5 bases from V and 6 bases from J, with 22 bases between. Germline V gives CDR1 MDHEN, CDR2 SYDVKM. The CDR3 DNA reads as TGTGCCAGCAGTCCAGAAGGGACATGGAGTAAGGATGGCTACACCTTC. Translated: CASSPEGTWSKDGYTF.

This clone is medium-sized in the sample. This rearrangement joins TRBV7-9 to TRBJ2-1, with D hard to call. The V and J ends lost 11 bases and 6 bases respectively, with 2 bases between them. This CDR3 has 8 amino acids. Germline loops: CDR1 SEHNR, CDR2 FQNEAQ (reference sequence). The DNA of the CDR3 is TGTGCCCCCAATGAGCAGTTCTTC. Protein product: CAPNEQFF.

This clone was detected only a few times. The chain uses TRBV5-1 and TRBJ1-3; D is unclear. CDR3 size: 15 residues. Germline CDR1 reads SGHRS; CDR2 reads YFSETQ. The ends were cut back, 4 bases at V and 0 bases at J, with 11 bases in the middle. The CDR3 region has the DNA TGCGCCAGCAGCCTTGAGACGGACTCTGGAAACACCATATATTTT. This translates into CASSLETDSGNTIYF.

The chain couples TRBV11-2 to TRBJ2-1, with D possibly called TRBD1 or TRBD2 (5 bases each). CDR1 SGHAT and CDR2 FQNNGV come from the germline V gene. Trimming stripped 1 base from V and 4 bases from J, with 11 bases between. CDR3 length equals 15 residues. The CDR3 reads CASSLGAGGYNEQFF. The CDR3 region has the DNA TGTGCCAGCAGCTTAGGGGCTGGGGGTTACAATGAGCAGTTCTTC.

As regards this clone: The junction departs from the called germline gene at one end, perhaps through a read error. The gene calls are TRBV12-3 or TRBV12-4 and TRBJ2-5, with TRBD2 identical over 8 bases. This CDR3 contains 16 residues. The CDR3 bases are TGTGCAAGCAGTTTAAAACCCTTAGCGGGGCAAGAGACCCAGTACTTC. This encodes CASSLKPLAGQETQYF.

The rearrangement joins TRBV19 to TRBJ2-2; TRBD2 agrees at 14 bases. Germline CDR1 and CDR2: LNHDA and SQIVND (reference sequence). The CDR3 is made up of 15 amino acids. The ends lost 11 bases at V and 5 bases at J; junction bases unmatched: 7. The CDR3 DNA reads as TGTGCCTTAAAGACTAGCGGGAGGGGTACCGGGGAGCTGTTTTTT. Its translation is CALKTSGRGTGELFF.